Sequencing of this T cell receptor (beta chain) was carried out in a study of T cells in localized non-small cell lung cancer. The study's findings and limits: Heterogeneity within the tumor remains possible, as just one region underwent sequencing. Longer overall survival was associated with a higher density of T cells in the blood.

With 6 bases removed from V and 4 bases from J, the gap between germline ends came to 22 bases. The CDR3 runs to 18 residues. CDR1 and CDR2 (germline): LNHDA, SQIVND (reference sequence). Profiling relied on immunoSEQ multiplex PCR, and the TCRdb table lists in-frame clones only, not all of them. The sample shows about 24,000 clones, about 91% of them seen only once. Of note for this clone: What it recognizes is unknown.

This TCR was sampled from a woman aged 35-75 years with stage III lung adenocarcinoma. The sample here was peripheral blood mononuclear cells, taken before any cancer treatment. The genes are TRBV19 and TRBJ1-6; D is possibly TRBD1 (5 bases). CDR3 residues: CASRREGLNSKYNSPLHF. The CDR3 DNA follows: TGTGCCAGTAGACGCGAGGGGTTGAATTCCAAATATAATTCACCCCTCCACTTT.